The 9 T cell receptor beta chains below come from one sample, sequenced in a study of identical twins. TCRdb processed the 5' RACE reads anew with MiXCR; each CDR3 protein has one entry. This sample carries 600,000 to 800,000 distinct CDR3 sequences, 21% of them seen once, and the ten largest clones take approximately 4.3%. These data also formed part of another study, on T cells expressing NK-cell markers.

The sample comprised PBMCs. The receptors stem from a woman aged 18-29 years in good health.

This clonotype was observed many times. The CDR3 loop is CASSSPGTPYNEQFF. The CDR3 DNA reads as TGTGCCAGCAGTTCCCCCGGGACCCCATACAATGAGCAGTTCTTC. This chain joins TRBV12-3 or TRBV12-4 and TRBJ2-1; D could derive from TRBD1 or TRBD2 (5 bases each). This CDR3 has 15 residues. V was cut by 4 bases and J by 4 bases, with 14 bases left in between.

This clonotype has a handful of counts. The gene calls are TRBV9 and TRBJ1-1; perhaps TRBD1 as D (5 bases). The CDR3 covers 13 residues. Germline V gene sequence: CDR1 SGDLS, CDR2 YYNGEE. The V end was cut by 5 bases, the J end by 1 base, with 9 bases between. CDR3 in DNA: TGTGCCAGCAGGGCCGGGACGAACACTGAAGCTTTCTTT. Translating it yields CASRAGTNTEAFF.

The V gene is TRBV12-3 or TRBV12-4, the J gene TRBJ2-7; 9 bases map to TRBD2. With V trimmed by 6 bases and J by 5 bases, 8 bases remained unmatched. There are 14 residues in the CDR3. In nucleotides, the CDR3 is TGTGCCAGCAGCCCCACCGGGACTAGCAACGAGCAGTACTTC. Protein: CASSPTGTSNEQYF.

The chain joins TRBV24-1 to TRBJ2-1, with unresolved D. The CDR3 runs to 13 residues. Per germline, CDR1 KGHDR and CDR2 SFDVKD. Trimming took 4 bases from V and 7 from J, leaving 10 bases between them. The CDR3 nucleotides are TGTGCCACCAGTGACCCGCGTCAGAATGAGCAGTTCTTC. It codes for CATSDPRQNEQFF.

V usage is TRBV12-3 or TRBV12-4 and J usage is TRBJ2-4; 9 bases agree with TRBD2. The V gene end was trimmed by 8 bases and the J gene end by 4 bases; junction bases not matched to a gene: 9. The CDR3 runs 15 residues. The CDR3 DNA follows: TGTGCCAGCGGAGAGACTAGCGGAGCAAAAAACATTCAGTACTTC. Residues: CASGETSGAKNIQYF.

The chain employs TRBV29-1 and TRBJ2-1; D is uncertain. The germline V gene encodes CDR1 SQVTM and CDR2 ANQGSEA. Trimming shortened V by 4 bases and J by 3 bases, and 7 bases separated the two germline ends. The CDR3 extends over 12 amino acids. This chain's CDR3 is CSVAASYNEQFF. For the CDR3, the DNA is TGCAGCGTTGCGGCTAGCTACAATGAGCAGTTCTTC.

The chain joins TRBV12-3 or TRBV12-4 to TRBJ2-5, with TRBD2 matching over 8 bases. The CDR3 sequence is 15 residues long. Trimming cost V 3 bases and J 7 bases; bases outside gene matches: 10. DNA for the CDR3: TGTGCCAGCAGTTTGGGCTTAACGGGGGGGCGGACCCAGTACTTC. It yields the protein CASSLGLTGGRTQYF.

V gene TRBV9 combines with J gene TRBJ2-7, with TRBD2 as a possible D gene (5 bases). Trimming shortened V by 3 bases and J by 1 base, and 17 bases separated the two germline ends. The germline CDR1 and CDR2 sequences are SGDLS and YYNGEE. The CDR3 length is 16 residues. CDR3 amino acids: CASSGGRDSTSYEQYF. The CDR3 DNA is TGTGCCAGCAGCGGTGGTCGGGATAGCACGTCCTACGAGCAGTACTTC.

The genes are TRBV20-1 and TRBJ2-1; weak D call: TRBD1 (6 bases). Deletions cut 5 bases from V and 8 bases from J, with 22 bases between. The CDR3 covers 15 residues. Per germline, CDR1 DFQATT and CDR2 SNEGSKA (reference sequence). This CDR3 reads CSAHGDTLILDEQFF. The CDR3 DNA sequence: TGCAGTGCTCATGGGGACACCCTAATTTTGGATGAGCAGTTCTTC.